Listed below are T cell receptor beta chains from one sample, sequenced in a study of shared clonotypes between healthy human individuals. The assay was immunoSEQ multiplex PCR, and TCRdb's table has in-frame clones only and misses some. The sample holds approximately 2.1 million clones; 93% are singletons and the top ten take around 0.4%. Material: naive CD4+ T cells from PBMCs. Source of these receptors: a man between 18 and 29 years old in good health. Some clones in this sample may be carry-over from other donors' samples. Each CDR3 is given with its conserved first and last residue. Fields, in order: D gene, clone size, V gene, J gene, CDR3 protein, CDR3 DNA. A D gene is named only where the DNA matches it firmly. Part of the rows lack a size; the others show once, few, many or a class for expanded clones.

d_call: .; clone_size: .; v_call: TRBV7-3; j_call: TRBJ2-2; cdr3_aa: CASSLIPVETGELFF; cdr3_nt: TGTGCCAGCAGCTTAATCCCGGTGGAAACCGGGGAGCTGTTTTTT
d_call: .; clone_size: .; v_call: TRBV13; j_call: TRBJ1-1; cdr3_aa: CASSIRRMNTEAFF; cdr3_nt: TGTGCCAGCAGCATAAGAAGGATGAACACTGAAGCTTTCTTT
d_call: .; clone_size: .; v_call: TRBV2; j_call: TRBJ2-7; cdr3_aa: CASSEGGWVHEQYF; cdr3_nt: TGTGCCAGCAGTGAAGGGGGTTGGGTCCACGAGCAGTACTTC
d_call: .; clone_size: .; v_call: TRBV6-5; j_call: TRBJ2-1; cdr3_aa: CASSYSQTGYNEQFF; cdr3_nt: TGTGCCAGCAGTTACTCCCAGACAGGATACAATGAGCAGTTCTTC
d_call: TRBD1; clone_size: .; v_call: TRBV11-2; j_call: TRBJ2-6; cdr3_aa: CASTHQGAGANVLTF; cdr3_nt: TGTGCCAGCACCCATCAGGGGGCTGGGGCCAACGTCCTGACTTTC
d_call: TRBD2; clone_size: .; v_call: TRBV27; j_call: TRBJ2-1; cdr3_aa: CASSSPLAETYNEQFF; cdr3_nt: TGTGCCAGCAGTTCCCCCCTAGCGGAGACCTACAATGAGCAGTTCTTC
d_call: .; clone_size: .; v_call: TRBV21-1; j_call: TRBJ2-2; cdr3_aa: CASSKAETGELFF; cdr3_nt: TGTGCCAGCAGCAAAGCCGAGACCGGGGAGCTGTTTTTT
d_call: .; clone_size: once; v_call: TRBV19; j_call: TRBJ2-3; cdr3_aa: CASSIRGADTQYF; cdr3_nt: TGTGCCAGTAGTATCAGGGGGGCAGATACGCAGTATTTT
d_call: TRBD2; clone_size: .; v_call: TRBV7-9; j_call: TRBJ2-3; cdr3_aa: CASQVSGRAPDTQYF; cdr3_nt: TGTGCCAGCCAGGTCAGCGGGAGGGCCCCAGATACGCAGTATTTT
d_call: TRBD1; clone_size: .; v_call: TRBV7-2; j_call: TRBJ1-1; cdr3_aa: CASSLVRGTEAFF; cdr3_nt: TGTGCCAGCAGCTTGGTCAGGGGGACGGAAGCTTTCTTT
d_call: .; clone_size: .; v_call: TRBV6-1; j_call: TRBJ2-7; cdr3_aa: CASADRERDEQYF; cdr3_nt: TGTGCCAGCGCCGACAGGGAGCGGGACGAGCAGTACTTC
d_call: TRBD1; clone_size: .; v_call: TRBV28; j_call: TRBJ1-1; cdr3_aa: CAGLGTGNTEAFF; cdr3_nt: TGTGCAGGATTAGGGACAGGGAACACTGAAGCTTTCTTT
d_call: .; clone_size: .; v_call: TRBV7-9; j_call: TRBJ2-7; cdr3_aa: CASRGSGRTYEQYF; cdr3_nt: TGTGCCAGCAGGGGAAGCGGGCGGACCTACGAGCAGTACTTC
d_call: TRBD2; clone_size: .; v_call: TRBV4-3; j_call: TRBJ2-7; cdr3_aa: CASSPGSGRSSRSYEQYF; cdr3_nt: TGCGCCAGCAGCCCTGGCAGCGGGAGAAGCTCTAGGTCCTACGAGCAGTACTTC
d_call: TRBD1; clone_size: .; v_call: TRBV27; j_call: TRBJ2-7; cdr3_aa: CASSLWGTGGSEQYF; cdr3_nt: TGTGCCAGCAGTTTATGGGGGACAGGGGGCAGCGAGCAGTACTTC
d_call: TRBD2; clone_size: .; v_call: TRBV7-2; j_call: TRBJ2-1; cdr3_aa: CASSLVASGTYNEQFF; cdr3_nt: TGTGCCAGCAGCTTAGTAGCTAGCGGGACCTACAATGAGCAGTTCTTC
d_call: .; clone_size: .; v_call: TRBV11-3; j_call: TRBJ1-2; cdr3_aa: CASRPERGPGYTF; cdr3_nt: TGTGCCAGCAGGCCCGAGAGAGGGCCCGGCTACACCTTC
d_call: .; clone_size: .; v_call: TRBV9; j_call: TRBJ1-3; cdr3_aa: CASSVGPGSGNTIYF; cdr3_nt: TGTGCCAGCAGCGTAGGGCCCGGGTCAGGAAACACCATATATTTT
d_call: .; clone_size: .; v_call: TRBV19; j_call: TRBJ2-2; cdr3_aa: CASIGGNRRTGELFF; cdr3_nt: TGTGCCAGTATAGGGGGAAACAGGAGAACCGGGGAGCTGTTTTTT
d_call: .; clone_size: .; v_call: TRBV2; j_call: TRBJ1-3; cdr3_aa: CASSPTYSAGNTIYF; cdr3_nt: TGTGCCAGCAGTCCCACTTACTCCGCTGGAAACACCATATATTTT
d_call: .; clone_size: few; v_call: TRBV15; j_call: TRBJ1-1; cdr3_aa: CATSREVMNTEAFF; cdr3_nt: TGTGCCACCAGCAGAGAGGTCATGAACACTGAAGCTTTCTTT
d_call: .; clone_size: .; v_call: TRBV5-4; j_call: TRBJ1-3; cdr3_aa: CASSESVPGNTIYF; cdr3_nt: TGTGCCAGCAGCGAGTCAGTACCTGGAAACACCATATATTTT
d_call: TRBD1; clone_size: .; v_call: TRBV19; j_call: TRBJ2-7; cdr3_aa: CASSTSGQGLGEQYF; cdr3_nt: TGTGCCAGTAGTACCTCGGGACAGGGGTTGGGCGAGCAGTACTTC
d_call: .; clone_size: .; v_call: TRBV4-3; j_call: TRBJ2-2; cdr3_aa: CASSRGVTSLAGELFF; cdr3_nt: TGCGCCAGCAGCCGAGGGGTAACTAGTCTAGCCGGGGAGCTGTTTTTT
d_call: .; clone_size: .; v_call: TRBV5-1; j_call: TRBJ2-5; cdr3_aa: CASSLLPGGETQYF; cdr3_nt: TGCGCCAGCAGCCTGTTGCCGGGCGGAGAGACCCAGTACTTC
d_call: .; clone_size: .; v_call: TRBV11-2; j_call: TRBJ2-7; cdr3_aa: CASSLLTYEQYF; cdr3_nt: TGTGCCAGCAGCTTATTAACCTACGAGCAGTACTTC